The 27 T cell receptor beta chains listed next were all sequenced from one sample in a study of OX40 agonist ivuxolimab in advanced cancers. Using immunoSEQ multiplex PCR, the repertoire was profiled, and TCRdb retains in-frame clones only, with some absent. The table shows 55,000 to 65,000 clones, with more than 85% occurring only once. The source was CD4+ or CD8+ T cells sorted from blood, collected in a trial of the OX40 agonist ivuxolimab. The receptors were gathered from an adult with an advanced solid tumor such as melanoma, head and neck, liver or kidney cancer.

V and J are TRBV7-9 and TRBJ2-2, with D possibly being TRBD2 (6 bases). There are 15 residues in the CDR3. The germline V gene has CDR1 SEHNR and CDR2 FQNEAQ (reference sequence). Trimming stripped 4 bases from V and 4 bases from J, with 13 bases between. The CDR3 here is CASSYGPGGTGELFF. CDR3 nucleotide sequence: TGTGCCAGCAGCTACGGGCCCGGGGGCACCGGGGAGCTGTTTTTT.

This chain uses TRBV5-8 with TRBJ2-7, with 7 nucleotides matching TRBD2. CDR1 SGHTS and CDR2 YDEGEE come from the germline V gene. The CDR3 length is 14 residues. Trimming at V came to 4 bases and at J to 0 bases, leaving 4 bases not matched to a gene. CDR3 in DNA: TGTGCCAGCAGCCGGGACTATAGCTCCTACGAGCAGTACTTC. This translates into CASSRDYSSYEQYF.

The chain recombines TRBV7-2 with TRBJ2-5; no definite D call. Germline V gene lookup returns CDR1 SGHTA and CDR2 FQGNSA. V was clipped by 7 bases and J by 5 bases, with 11 bases between them. CDR3 length: 12 residues. CDR3 amino acids: CASIHRRETQYF. The CDR3 DNA reads TGTGCCAGCATCCACAGACGGGAGACCCAGTACTTC.

This sequence joins TRBV19 and TRBJ2-1; 14 nucleotides match TRBD2. The trim removed 4 bases at V and 8 bases at J, leaving 7 bases unmatched. From germline, CDR1 is LNHDA and CDR2 SQIVND (reference sequence). The CDR3 is 16 amino acids. The chain's CDR3 is CASSRLAGGPGDEQFF. The CDR3 nucleotides read TGTGCCAGTAGTAGACTAGCGGGAGGGCCGGGCGATGAGCAGTTCTTC.

The V and J genes are TRBV18 and TRBJ2-2; a weak D match, TRBD2 (6 bases). Germline V lookup: CDR1 KGHSH, CDR2 LQKENI. V dropped 6 bases and J dropped 6 bases, with 11 bases sitting between them. The CDR3 is made up of 13 amino acids. CDR3 DNA: TGTGCCAGCTCCGAAACGGGGGCCGGGGAGCTGTTTTTT. It specifies CASSETGAGELFF.

This chain uses TRBV28 with TRBJ2-7; D possibly corresponds to TRBD2 (5 bases). Germline loops: CDR1 MDHEN, CDR2 SYDVKM. Deletions cut 4 bases from V and 4 bases from J, with 11 bases between. The CDR3 runs 13 residues. The CDR3 spells CASSSPTIYEQYF. The CDR3 coding sequence is TGTGCCAGCAGTTCTCCGACTATTTACGAGCAGTACTTC.

This chain uses TRBV7-2 with TRBJ2-2; D uncertain. The V gene lost 2 bases and the J gene lost 1 base, with 8 bases spanning the gap. This CDR3 has 15 residues. Germline CDR1 reads SGHTA; CDR2 reads FQGNSA. The CDR3 region has the DNA TGTGCCAGCAGCTTATCGGCACAGAACACCGGGGAGCTGTTTTTT. As protein: CASSLSAQNTGELFF.

About this clone: Other DNA sequences from this sample encode an identical CDR3 as well. The rearrangement uses TRBV2 and TRBJ1-5; the match to TRBD1 covers 11 bases. The CDR3 consists of 14 residues. From germline, CDR1 is SNHLY and CDR2 FYNNEI. V was clipped by 6 bases and J by 7 bases; unmatched bases: 5. CDR3 in amino acids: CASSGTGGRQPQHF. The CDR3 DNA sequence: TGTGCCAGCAGCGGGACAGGGGGTAGGCAGCCCCAGCATTTT.

V and J are TRBV28 and TRBJ2-1; a weak D match, TRBD2 (6 bases). Germline-derived CDR1 and CDR2 are MDHEN and SYDVKM. V lost 2 bases and J 4 bases, leaving 12 bases between the germline ends. The CDR3 extends over 15 amino acids. The CDR3 loop reads CASSLILASYNEQFF. The CDR3, as DNA: TGTGCCAGCAGTTTAATTCTAGCGTCTTACAATGAGCAGTTCTTC.

This chain joins TRBV29-1 and TRBJ1-2, with TRBD1 matching over 8 bases. CDR3 size: 11 residues. Germline assignment: CDR1 SQVTM and CDR2 ANQGSEA. V was pared by 6 bases and J by 7 bases, with 4 bases of the junction left unmatched. Here the CDR3 DNA reads TGCAGCGTCCAGGGGGCGGGTGGCTACACCTTC. Protein product: CSVQGAGGYTF.

This chain links TRBV14 with TRBJ2-4, with D possibly TRBD2 on 6 matching bases. The V gene lost 2 bases and the J gene lost 13 bases, with 18 bases spanning the gap. There are 14 residues in the CDR3. The germline CDR1 and CDR2 sequences are SGHDN and FVKESK. The CDR3 DNA follows: TGTGCCAGCAGCCAAAGTTCCCCCGGACGGGGGCAGTACTTC. Its translation is CASSQSSPGRGQYF.

This chain connects TRBV23-1 to TRBJ1-2; D ambiguous. TRBV23-1 is labeled an ORF, and its function is uncertain. The V end was cut by 0 bases, the J end by 2 bases, with 13 bases between. CDR3 length: 16 residues. The DNA for the CDR3 is TGCGCCAGCAGTCAATCGAGGTGGCAGGCGAACTATGGCTACACCTTC. The encoded protein is CASSQSRWQANYGYTF.

The V and J genes are TRBV29-1 and TRBJ2-2; possible D gene TRBD2, 7 bases. Germline assignment: CDR1 SQVTM and CDR2 ANQGSEA. V was trimmed by 6 bases and J by 2 bases, leaving 13 bases between them. The CDR3 is 14 residues long. CDR3 in amino acids: CSVGGTLNTGELFF. The CDR3 DNA is TGCAGCGTGGGGGGGACACTTAACACCGGGGAGCTGTTTTTT.

This clone was detected only once. The chain has TRBV7-2 and TRBJ1-5; perhaps TRBD1 as D (6 bases). The CDR3 length is 13 residues. Germline-derived CDR1 and CDR2 are SGHTA and FQGNSA. Trimming stripped 1 base from V and 6 bases from J, with 7 bases between. CDR3 DNA sequence: TGTGCCAGCAGCTTAGAAGGGGGTCAGCCCCAGCATTTT. This sequence encodes CASSLEGGQPQHF.

This clone was detected once. This chain links TRBV27 with TRBJ2-2; D is uncertain. The length of the CDR3 is 15 residues. Trimming removed 3 bases at V and 0 bases at J, with 8 bases between. From germline, CDR1 is MNHEY and CDR2 SMNVEV (reference sequence). CDR3 sequence reads: CASSFGVTNTGELFF. The DNA for the CDR3 is TGTGCCAGCAGTTTTGGGGTTACGAACACCGGGGAGCTGTTTTTT.

The V gene is TRBV19, the J gene TRBJ2-2; a possible D gene is TRBD1 (7 bases). Trimming took off 5 bases at V and 5 bases at J, with 15 bases between the two ends. Looked up from germline, CDR1 is LNHDA and CDR2 is SQIVND (reference sequence). CDR3 length: 15 amino acids. CDR3 protein: CASSWAGGWTGELFF. Written as DNA, the CDR3 is TGTGCCAGTAGTTGGGCAGGGGGGTGGACCGGGGAGCTGTTTTTT.

The chain recombines TRBV21-1 with TRBJ2-1; TRBD1 is the table's D call and was not checked against the DNA. TRBV21-1 is described as a pseudogene. The CDR3 consists of 15 residues. The CDR3: CATNTRKQGSSWQFF. DNA for the CDR3: TGTGCCACCAATACCCGGAAACAGGGTTCGTCGTGGCAGTTCTTC.

CDR3 residues: CASSPLPENTEAFF. Here the CDR3 DNA reads TGTGCCAGCTCACCACTGCCGGAGAACACTGAAGCTTTCTTT. This chain links TRBV18 with TRBJ1-1; D not resolved. V was trimmed by 1 base and J by 1 base, leaving 7 bases between them. CDR3 size: 14 residues. Germline CDR1 KGHSH, CDR2 LQKENI.

The chain links TRBV28 to TRBJ1-3, with a possible D match to TRBD1 (6 bases). CDR1 is MDHEN and CDR2 is SYDVKM in the germline V gene. Trimming removed 6 bases from V and 0 bases from J, with 18 bases in between. This CDR3 region has 17 residues. The DNA for the CDR3 is TGTGCCAGCAGAGGCACCCGACAGGTTCTCTCTGGAAACACCATATATTTT. Translation gives CASRGTRQVLSGNTIYF.

This chain uses TRBV5-4 with TRBJ2-7, with a weak D call TRBD1 (6 bases). V shed 3 bases and J shed 0 bases, with 13 bases lying between them. Germline V gene data show CDR1 as SGHNT and CDR2 as YYREEE (reference sequence). There are 15 residues in the CDR3. The DNA for the CDR3 is TGTGCCAGCAGCTCCTATGACAGGAGCTCCTACGAGCAGTACTTC. The encoded protein is CASSSYDRSSYEQYF.

V gene TRBV4-3 combines with J gene TRBJ2-1; D possibly corresponds to TRBD2 (5 bases). With 0 bases removed from V and 7 bases from J, the gap between germline ends came to 10 bases. Germline CDR1 LGHNA, CDR2 YSLEER. CDR3 length: 14 amino acids. CDR3 region: CASSQDFTGNEQFF. CDR3 in DNA: TGCGCCAGCAGCCAAGATTTTACGGGAAATGAGCAGTTCTTC.

V usage is TRBV5-1 and J usage is TRBJ2-1; 10 nucleotides agree with TRBD1. The germline gives CDR1 SGHRS, CDR2 YFSETQ. V was clipped by 4 bases and J by 1 base; unmatched bases: 5. There are 16 residues in the CDR3. The CDR3 loop reads CASSPRTGGSYNEQFF. CDR3 nucleotides: TGCGCCAGCAGCCCCAGGACAGGGGGGTCCTACAATGAGCAGTTCTTC.

The chain uses TRBV6-5 and TRBJ2-7; 7 positions match TRBD1. The trim removed 11 bases at V and 0 bases at J, leaving 7 bases unmatched. The germline gives CDR1 MNHEY, CDR2 SVGAGI. CDR3 size: 13 residues. This CDR3 is CAGRQGISYEQYF. The DNA for the CDR3 is TGTGCCGGACGACAGGGAATCTCCTACGAGCAGTACTTC.

This clone was seen a single time. The chain employs TRBV5-1 and TRBJ1-1; tentatively, D is TRBD1 (6 bases). Trimming stripped 0 bases from V and 5 bases from J, with 11 bases between. The length of the CDR3 is 14 residues. Germline V gene sequence: CDR1 SGHRS, CDR2 YFSETQ. The CDR3 loop is CASSLEQGRTEAFF. CDR3 nucleotide sequence: TGCGCCAGCAGCTTGGAACAGGGTAGGACTGAAGCTTTCTTT.

V gene TRBV9 combines with J gene TRBJ2-7; possible D gene TRBD1, 6 bases. The CDR3 totals 14 residues. Looked up from germline, CDR1 is SGDLS and CDR2 is YYNGEE. The V and J ends lost 3 bases and 5 bases respectively, with 15 bases between them. The CDR3 region has the DNA TGTGCCAGCAGCGAACGAGGGGGTGATAACGAGCAGTACTTC. Its protein product is CASSERGGDNEQYF.

V usage is TRBV9 and J usage is TRBJ1-3; TRBD1 might be the D (6 bases). Trimming removed 3 bases from V and 6 bases from J, with 13 bases in between. In germline, CDR1 is SGDLS, CDR2 YYNGEE. The CDR3 totals 14 residues. The CDR3 nucleotides read TGTGCCAGCAGCGGGAGGACAGTACAAAACACCATATATTTT. Its protein product is CASSGRTVQNTIYF.

The gene calls are TRBV27 and TRBJ2-7; D uncertain. Deletions cut 4 bases from V and 7 bases from J, with 17 bases between. This CDR3 is built from 14 residues. Germline loops: CDR1 MNHEY, CDR2 SMNVEV (reference sequence). For the CDR3, the DNA is TGTGCCAGCAGTTCCCTTCCCAAACCCTGGGAGCAGTACTTC. The encoded protein is CASSSLPKPWEQYF.